These 28 T cell receptor beta chains were sequenced from one sample in a study of blood T cell repertoires in COVID-19. Using immunoSEQ multiplex PCR, the repertoire was profiled, and TCRdb retains in-frame clones only, with some absent. In the table there are approximately 280,000 clones, 80% to 90% of which are singletons. The sequenced material came from peripheral blood. These receptors were obtained from a man aged 35 to 55 with acute or convalescent COVID-19.

This clone showed up just a few times. DNA for the CDR3: TGTGCCAGCAGCTTTGGGACAGACACTGAAGCTTTCTTT. Protein sequence: CASSFGTDTEAFF. The J gene is TRBJ1-1, the V gene TRBV7-8, with TRBD1 identical over 7 bases. Trimming cost V 3 bases and J 3 bases; bases outside gene matches: 1. The CDR3 runs 13 residues. Looked up from germline, CDR1 is SGHVS and CDR2 is FQNEAQ.

The chain recombines TRBV3-1 (or the pseudogene TRBV3-2) with TRBJ1-2; tentative D call: TRBD1 (6 bases). Per germline, CDR1 LGHDT and CDR2 YNNKEL (reference sequence). With 7 bases removed from V and 4 bases from J, the gap between germline ends came to 13 bases. The CDR3 spans 13 residues. CDR3 protein: CASKGGTFYGYTF. For the CDR3, the DNA is TGTGCCAGCAAGGGAGGGACATTCTATGGCTACACCTTC.

The rearrangement links TRBV30 to TRBJ2-7, with a tentative D call TRBD2 (6 bases). This CDR3 region has 15 residues. Germline values: CDR1 GTSNPN, CDR2 SVGIG (reference sequence). Trimming pared 5 bases from V and 0 bases from J, leaving 17 bases between. The CDR3 DNA reads TGTGCCTGGGGCCCGGTTCGGGACTTCTCCTACGAGCAGTACTTC. Protein sequence: CAWGPVRDFSYEQYF.

V is TRBV6-2 or TRBV6-3 and J is TRBJ2-6, with D possibly TRBD2 on 7 matching bases. Germline V gives CDR1 MNHEY, CDR2 SVGEGT. The CDR3 extends over 17 amino acids. The V gene lost 6 bases and the J gene lost 0 bases, with 15 bases spanning the gap. This CDR3 is CASSRGGGNSGANVLTF. The DNA of the CDR3 is TGTGCCAGCAGCCGAGGGGGGGGAAACTCTGGGGCCAACGTCCTGACTTTC.

This clone occurred a few times. V gene TRBV6-5 combines with J gene TRBJ2-1; 11 bases match TRBD2. The trim removed 6 bases at V and 3 bases at J, leaving 4 bases unmatched. Germline V gene sequence: CDR1 MNHEY, CDR2 SVGAGI. The CDR3 totals 15 residues. The CDR3 DNA reads as TGTGCCAGCAGACTTAGCGGGGGGGACTACAATGAGCAGTTCTTC. Amino acid sequence: CASRLSGGDYNEQFF.

The V and J genes are TRBV24-1 and TRBJ1-1, with 8 bases that match TRBD1. After removal of 6 bases from V and 4 bases from J, the junction contained 6 bases not matched to a gene. This CDR3 spans 14 amino acids. CDR1 and CDR2 (germline): KGHDR, SFDVKD. Written as DNA, the CDR3 is TGTGCCACCAGTCCAGGGGGCAGGGGCACTGAAGCTTTCTTT. It is translated as CATSPGGRGTEAFF.

The rearrangement joins TRBV4-2 to TRBJ2-7; D is uncertain. The germline gives CDR1 LGHNA, CDR2 YNFKEQ. V was pared by 0 bases and J by 2 bases, with 14 bases between. The CDR3 loop spans 16 amino acids. CDR3 region: CASSQDRRLFAYEQYF. CDR3 coding DNA: TGTGCCAGCAGCCAAGATCGGCGGCTTTTTGCCTACGAGCAGTACTTC.

The chain uses TRBV11-2 and TRBJ1-6; D unclear. The CDR3 is 14 residues long. V lost 5 bases, J lost 8 bases, and 13 bases lay in between. Germline assignment: CDR1 SGHAT and CDR2 FQNNGV. The CDR3 protein is CASSIAGRDSPLHF. The DNA of the CDR3 is TGTGCCAGCAGCATCGCGGGGAGGGATTCACCCCTCCACTTT.

V and J are TRBV3-1 (or the pseudogene TRBV3-2) and TRBJ1-6; 7 bases line up with TRBD1. The CDR3 totals 15 residues. J gave up 6 bases and V 4 bases, and 6 bases lay outside the gene matches. CDR1 LGHDT and CDR2 YNNKEL come from the germline V gene (reference sequence). The chain's CDR3 is CASSPRDRINSPLHF. The CDR3 DNA reads as TGTGCCAGCAGCCCCCGGGACAGAATTAATTCACCCCTCCACTTT.

This rearrangement joins TRBV14 to TRBJ1-2; D is uncertain. Germline lookup yields CDR1 SGHDN and CDR2 FVKESK. Trimming left V 0 bases short and J 5 bases short, with 7 bases between. The CDR3 extends over 13 amino acids. The chain's CDR3 is CASSQEPGYGYTF. The CDR3 bases are TGTGCCAGCAGCCAAGAACCGGGGTATGGCTACACCTTC. The complete variable domain, with remaining parts taken from reference TRBV14 and TRBJ1-2, reads EAGVTQFPSHSVIEKGQTVTLRCDPISGHDNLYWYRRVMGKEIKFLLHFVKESKQDESGMPNNRFLAERTGGTYSTLKVQPAELEDSGVYFCASSQEPGYGYTFGSGTRLTVV.

The chain couples TRBV24-1 to TRBJ2-2, with 8 bases lining up with TRBD1. The CDR3 has 16 residues. Germline V CDR1 and CDR2: KGHDR, SFDVKD. The trim removed 1 base at V and 7 bases at J, leaving 7 bases unmatched. CDR3 protein: CATSDFRSGGHGELFF. The DNA of the CDR3 is TGTGCCACCAGTGATTTCCGATCAGGGGGCCACGGGGAGCTGTTTTTT.

This clone was counted a single time. The CDR3 DNA reads TGCGCCAGCAGCGTGGGACTACCGCCCTACAATGAGCAGTTCTTC. It translates to CASSVGLPPYNEQFF. V is TRBV5-1 and J is TRBJ2-1; TRBD2 aligns across 7 bases. The ends lost 4 bases at V and 2 bases at J; junction bases unmatched: 6. This CDR3 contains 15 residues. Germline CDR1 SGHRS, CDR2 YFSETQ.

This clone was seen a single time. This sequence joins TRBV2 and TRBJ1-5, with D maybe TRBD1 (6 bases). Germline loops: CDR1 SNHLY, CDR2 FYNNEI. V was shortened by 8 bases and J by 3 bases, with 14 bases between the two germline ends. CDR3 size: 14 residues. CDR3 bases: TGTGCCAGCGGATCCGGACAGTACAATCAGCCCCAGCATTTT. Translated, it gives CASGSGQYNQPQHF.

The chain uses TRBV10-2 and TRBJ1-6; D gene uncertain. Trimming removed 3 bases from V and 10 bases from J, with 13 bases in between. The CDR3 covers 14 residues. The germline V gene has CDR1 WSHSY and CDR2 SAAADI. DNA for the CDR3: TGCGCCAGCAGTGACATGGAGATGAGGTCACCCCTCCACTTT. The encoded protein is CASSDMEMRSPLHF.

A single count supports this clone. The V and J genes are TRBV7-6 and TRBJ2-7; possible D gene TRBD1, 6 bases. This CDR3 comprises 14 residues. Trimming removed 4 bases at V and 0 bases at J, with 10 bases between. Looked up from germline, CDR1 is SGHVS and CDR2 is FNYEAQ. CDR3 residues: CASSSRDISYEQYF. CDR3 DNA: TGTGCCAGCAGCTCCAGGGACATCTCCTACGAGCAGTACTTC.

The chain is built from TRBV19 and TRBJ1-1, with 9 bases matching TRBD1. With 9 bases clipped from V and 4 bases from J, the junction kept 12 bases outside the gene matches. Germline V CDR1 and CDR2: LNHDA, SQIVND (reference sequence). The CDR3 spans 15 residues. In DNA form, the CDR3 reads TGTGCCAGCTTCCGTAGGGGGACAGGGACCACTGAAGCTTTCTTT. Protein: CASFRRGTGTTEAFF.

The V call is TRBV5-1, the J call TRBJ2-5; 9 positions match TRBD2. With V trimmed by 0 bases and J by 4 bases, 10 bases remained unmatched. The CDR3 loop spans 17 amino acids. Germline assignment: CDR1 SGHRS and CDR2 YFSETQ. The CDR3 coding sequence is TGCGCCAGCAGCTTGGAAGTTAGCGGGGGAATCACAGAGACCCAGTACTTC. This encodes CASSLEVSGGITETQYF.

The CDR3 region is CAWSYSKNQPQHF. The CDR3 DNA follows: TGTGCCTGGAGTTACAGTAAAAATCAGCCCCAGCATTTT. V is TRBV30 and J is TRBJ1-5; D unclear. CDR1 is GTSNPN and CDR2 is SVGIG in the germline V gene (reference sequence). The CDR3 contains 13 residues. The V and J ends lost 2 bases and 4 bases respectively, with 9 bases between them.

The V gene is TRBV5-6, the J gene TRBJ1-5; unclear D gene. The V end was cut by 2 bases, the J end by 3 bases, with 3 bases between. This CDR3 is built from 12 residues. CDR1 is SGHDT, CDR2 YYEEEE, per germline. The CDR3: CASSLHNQPQHF. The CDR3 region has the DNA TGTGCCAGCAGCTTACACAATCAGCCCCAGCATTTT.

The chain is built from TRBV2 and TRBJ1-6; 9 bases agree with TRBD1. Germline values: CDR1 SNHLY, CDR2 FYNNEI. V gave up 6 bases and J gave up 7 bases; unmatched junction bases: 13. The CDR3 extends over 17 amino acids. In DNA, the CDR3 is TGTGCCAGCAGGGGGGGACAGGGTTCCTTGGGGAATTCACCCCTCCACTTT. Translated: CASRGGQGSLGNSPLHF.

V usage is TRBV19 and J usage is TRBJ2-7, with 9 bases fitting TRBD1. Germline CDR1 reads LNHDA; CDR2 reads SQIVND (reference sequence). CDR3 length: 17 amino acids. V trimming: 1 base; J trimming: 0 bases; junction bases outside the gene matches: 7. The CDR3 DNA reads as TGTGCCAGTAGTATAGGGTCCGGGACAGGGTTCTCCTACGAGCAGTACTTC. Encoded protein: CASSIGSGTGFSYEQYF.

This chain connects TRBV12-3 or TRBV12-4 to TRBJ1-2; D not certain. V dropped 3 bases and J dropped 6 bases, with 11 bases sitting between them. This CDR3 is 13 amino acids long. CDR3 coding DNA: TGTGCCAGCAGTTTTGGCAGTGCTGATGGCTACACCTTC. It is translated as CASSFGSADGYTF.

V is TRBV15 and J is TRBJ1-5; D unclear. Germline CDR1 is LNHNV and CDR2 is YYDKDF (reference sequence). This CDR3 spans 17 amino acids. V was clipped by 0 bases and J by 0 bases, with 12 bases between them. The CDR3 region has the DNA TGTGCCACCAGCAGAGATGGTAGAGGGCTTAGCAATCAGCCCCAGCATTTT. It yields the protein CATSRDGRGLSNQPQHF.

In its sample, this clone was seen a few times. The gene calls are TRBV5-1 and TRBJ1-3, with TRBD1 matching over 7 bases. The germline gives CDR1 SGHRS, CDR2 YFSETQ. V dropped 4 bases and J dropped 2; count of bases not matched to a gene: 3. The CDR3 has 14 amino acids. The CDR3 is CASSPGTAGNTIYF. In DNA form, the CDR3 reads TGCGCCAGCAGCCCCGGGACAGCTGGAAACACCATATATTTT.

The V gene is TRBV3-1 (or the pseudogene TRBV3-2), the J gene TRBJ1-2; D is unclear. V dropped 3 bases and J dropped 8 bases, with 13 bases sitting between them. Germline assignment: CDR1 LGHDT and CDR2 YNNKEL (reference sequence). There are 13 residues in the CDR3. CDR3 region: CASSHSGREGYTF. Written as DNA, the CDR3 is TGTGCCAGCAGCCATTCCGGGAGGGAGGGCTACACCTTC.

The chain is built from TRBV5-4 and TRBJ1-1; a weak D match, TRBD1 (6 bases). CDR3 length: 15 residues. The V gene's germline CDR1 is SGHNT and CDR2 YYREEE (reference sequence). The V end lost 5 bases, the J end lost 9 bases, and 23 bases lay between the germline ends. The CDR3 region has the DNA TGTGCCAGCAGTTACGCGGGGGGGCGACCGGGAAAAGCTTTCTTT. Residues: CASSYAGGRPGKAFF.

Notes on this clone: One junction end disagrees with the germline gene, perhaps due to a read error. The genes are TRBV6-6 and TRBJ2-3, with 10 bases aligning to TRBD2. Germline CDR1 and CDR2: MNHNY and SVGAGI (reference sequence). This CDR3 has 13 residues. CDR3 bases: TGTGCCAGCAGTTCTCGTAGCGGGGGGCTCCCGGATTTT. The encoded protein is CASSSRSGGLPDF.

The J gene is TRBJ2-7, the V gene TRBV12-5; possible D gene TRBD2, 5 bases. CDR1 and CDR2 (germline): LGHNT, FRNRAP. The CDR3 is made up of 14 amino acids. V lost 0 bases and J lost 5, with 11 bases in between. In DNA, the CDR3 is TGTGCTAGTGGTTTGGTAACGAAAGCGGACGAGCAGTACTTC. Protein: CASGLVTKADEQYF.